This entry lists 12 T cell receptor beta chains sequenced from one sample in a study of blood T cell repertoires in COVID-19. Only in-frame clones appear in the TCRdb table, and some are missing; sequencing was by immunoSEQ multiplex PCR. The profile shows roughly 410,000 clones, over 75% of them singletons. Sequenced material: peripheral blood. The receptor source for this set is a woman aged 40 to 50 with COVID-19, enrolled during active disease.

The chain carries TRBV11-2 and TRBJ2-3, with 7 nucleotides matching TRBD1. The CDR3 runs 17 residues. CDR1 is SGHAT and CDR2 is FQNNGV in the germline V gene. V lost 0 bases to trimming and J lost 1 base; unmatched junction nucleotides: 7. CDR3 in DNA: TGTGCCAGCAGCTTAGACGGGTTAGGGGGCGGCACAGATACGCAGTATTTT. Translating gives CASSLDGLGGGTDTQYF.

The chain recombines TRBV30 with TRBJ2-7; possibly TRBD1 for D (5 bases). The V end was cut by 4 bases, the J end by 0 bases, with 13 bases between. Germline V CDR1 and CDR2: GTSNPN, SVGIG (reference sequence). The CDR3 spans 14 residues. The CDR3 DNA reads TGTGCCTGGAATAGACAGCCTAGCTCCTACGAGCAGTACTTC. Protein: CAWNRQPSSYEQYF.

This chain uses TRBV30 with TRBJ2-5; TRBD2 aligns across 8 bases. CDR1 and CDR2 from the germline V gene are GTSNPN and SVGIG (reference sequence). V shed 5 bases, J shed 0 bases, and the junction held 2 bases outside the gene matches. The CDR3 runs 13 residues. The chain's CDR3 is CAWVAGNQETQYF. The CDR3 bases are TGTGCCTGGGTAGCGGGGAACCAAGAGACCCAGTACTTC. Filled out from reference TRBV30 and TRBJ2-5, the complete variable domain reads SQTIHQWPATLVQPVGSPLSLECTVEGTSNPNLYWYRQAAGRGLQLLFYSVGIGQISSEVPQNLSASRPQDRQFILSSKKLLLSDSGFYLCAWVAGNQETQYFGPGTRLLVL.

This clone was recorded at least ten times. The chain uses TRBV9 and TRBJ2-3, with 7 positions matching TRBD1. Germline V gives CDR1 SGDLS, CDR2 YYNGEE. This CDR3 comprises 16 residues. Trimming cost V 0 bases and J 2 bases; bases outside gene matches: 6. CDR3 sequence reads: CASSVGPGQTTDTQYF. CDR3 bases: TGTGCCAGCAGCGTAGGCCCGGGACAGACCACAGATACGCAGTATTTT.

The chain uses TRBV7-2 and TRBJ2-7; a possible D gene is TRBD1 (5 bases). V lost 3 bases and J lost 12, with 21 bases in between. The CDR3 extends over 14 amino acids. Germline lookup yields CDR1 SGHTA and CDR2 FQGNSA. The CDR3 sequence is CASSFRVDSLGVYF. CDR3 DNA sequence: TGTGCCAGCAGCTTTAGGGTAGACAGCCTAGGGGTGTACTTC.

The chain joins TRBV19 to TRBJ2-7, with D unresolved. The CDR3 is 12 residues long. CDR1 and CDR2 (germline): LNHDA, SQIVND (reference sequence). V lost 5 bases to trimming and J lost 3 bases, with 8 bases between them. CDR3 nucleotide sequence: TGTGCCAGTAGTGGCAGAAACTACGAGCAGTACTTC. It translates to CASSGRNYEQYF.

The chain combines TRBV9 with TRBJ2-1, with a tentative D call TRBD1 (6 bases). Trimming cost V 1 base and J 6 bases, with 11 bases left between them. The CDR3 spans 14 residues. The germline CDR1 and CDR2 sequences are SGDLS and YYNGEE. The chain's CDR3 is CASSVRTEPNEQFF. As DNA, the CDR3 is TGTGCCAGCAGCGTAAGGACAGAGCCCAATGAGCAGTTCTTC.

V gene TRBV5-1 combines with J gene TRBJ1-4; D is unresolved. V dropped 3 bases and J dropped 0 bases, with 12 bases sitting between them. Germline V gene lookup returns CDR1 SGHRS and CDR2 YFSETQ. The CDR3 is made up of 16 amino acids. The CDR3 DNA is TGCGCCAGCAGCTCGAGATACGGTGCAACTAATGAAAAACTGTTTTTT. Translation: CASSSRYGATNEKLFF.

V usage is TRBV27 and J usage is TRBJ1-1; TRBD1 aligns across 9 bases. Germline V gene sequence: CDR1 MNHEY, CDR2 SMNVEV (reference sequence). The CDR3 has 14 amino acids. The V gene end was trimmed by 7 bases and the J gene end by 1 base; junction bases not matched to a gene: 4. CDR3 nucleotide sequence: TGTGCCAGCACCCCGGGACAGGGGAACACTGAAGCTTTCTTT. This sequence encodes CASTPGQGNTEAFF.

This chain joins TRBV28 and TRBJ2-1; D is perhaps TRBD2 (6 bases). The V gene lost 5 bases and the J gene lost 5 bases, with 13 bases spanning the gap. Germline-derived CDR1 and CDR2 are MDHEN and SYDVKM. The CDR3 loop spans 14 amino acids. The CDR3 region has the DNA TGTGCCAGCAGTGACCTAGGCGGGGACAATGAGCAGTTCTTC. Translated: CASSDLGGDNEQFF.

The chain recombines TRBV24-1 with TRBJ2-1, with 10 bases fitting TRBD2. The V gene end was trimmed by 9 bases and the J gene end by 1 base; junction bases not matched to a gene: 11. The CDR3 runs to 17 residues. CDR1 is KGHDR and CDR2 is SFDVKD in the germline V gene. CDR3 nucleotide sequence: TGTGCCACCTCTGCAGGAGCTAGCGGGAGTTCCTACAATGAGCAGTTCTTC. This gives the protein CATSAGASGSSYNEQFF.

The V call is TRBV5-1, the J call TRBJ1-2; D remains ambiguous. CDR3 length: 16 residues. The V end was cut by 3 bases, the J end by 2 bases, with 17 bases between. Germline CDR1 and CDR2: SGHRS and YFSETQ. The CDR3 loop is CASSSGRGSPNYGYTF. CDR3 nucleotide sequence: TGCGCCAGCAGCTCTGGAAGAGGCAGTCCAAACTATGGCTACACCTTC.